This T cell receptor beta chain comes out of a study of T-cell reconstitution after alpha-beta-depleted transplantation in children. Library preparation (for TCRbeta) was performed with unique molecular identifiers. In TCRdb, the PCR reads were re-called with MiXCR into one record per CDR3 protein. The sample holds 240,000 or so distinct CDR3 sequences, around 8% seen once. General study results and limits: T-cell counts and diversity at one year post-transplant came mainly from newly produced T cells.

This clonotype was seen ten or more times. Antigen specificity is unknown. This clonotype was obtained from a male patient under 18 who had a stem cell transplant for acute lymphoblastic leukemia, so the T cells may come from the graft donor. The sample in question was PBMCs, mostly from graft donor cells, obtained 180 days after TCRalphabeta/CD19-depleted stem cell transplant.

The CDR3 DNA follows: TGCAGCGCAGGAACAGGGCCCTTCGAGCAGTACTTC. This gives the protein CSAGTGPFEQYF. The V call is TRBV29-1, the J call TRBJ2-7; perhaps TRBD1 as D (6 bases). Germline loops: CDR1 SQVTM, CDR2 ANQGSEA. This CDR3 has 12 residues. V lost 7 bases to trimming and J lost 6 bases, with 16 bases between them.